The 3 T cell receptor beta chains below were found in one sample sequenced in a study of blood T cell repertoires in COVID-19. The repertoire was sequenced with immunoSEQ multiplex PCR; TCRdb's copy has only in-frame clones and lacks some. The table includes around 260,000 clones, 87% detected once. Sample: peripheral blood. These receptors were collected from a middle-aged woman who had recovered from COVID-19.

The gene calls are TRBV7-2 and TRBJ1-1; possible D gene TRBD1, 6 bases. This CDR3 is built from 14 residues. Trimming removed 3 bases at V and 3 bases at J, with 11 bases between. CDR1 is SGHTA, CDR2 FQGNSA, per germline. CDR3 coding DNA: TGTGCCAGCAGCTTCGCAGGGGCGGACACTGAAGCTTTCTTT. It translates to CASSFAGADTEAFF.

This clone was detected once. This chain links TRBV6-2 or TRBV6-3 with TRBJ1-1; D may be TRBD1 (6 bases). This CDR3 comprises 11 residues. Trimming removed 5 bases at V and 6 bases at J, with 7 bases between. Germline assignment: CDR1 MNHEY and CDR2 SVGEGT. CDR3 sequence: CASSDRPEAFF. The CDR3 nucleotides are TGTGCCAGCAGTGACAGGCCTGAAGCTTTCTTT.

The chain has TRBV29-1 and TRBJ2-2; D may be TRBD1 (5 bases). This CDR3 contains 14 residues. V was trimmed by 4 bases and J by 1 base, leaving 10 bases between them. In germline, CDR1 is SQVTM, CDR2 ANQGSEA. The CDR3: CSVVDRLNTGELFF. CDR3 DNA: TGCAGCGTTGTCGACAGATTGAACACCGGGGAGCTGTTTTTT.